The T cell receptor beta chain under discussion was sequenced for a study of T cell repertoires in cytomegalovirus infection. In the study overall: TCR beta signatures that were public indicated CMV infection and matching HLA type.

Using its own MiXCR run on the reads, TCRdb lists one record per CDR3 protein. The sample has fewer than 200,000 distinct CDR3 sequences; about 20% are singletons. This CDR3 contains 13 residues. Germline V gives CDR1 SGHVS, CDR2 FNYEAQ. This clonotype was seen a handful of times. Antigen: not known. One end of the junction does not line up with germline, which may come from a read error. The sequences come from CD8+ T cells from cultured PBMCs, collected from culture after CMV antigen stimulation. The chain joins TRBV7-6 to TRBJ1-4, with 7 bases lining up with TRBD1. The clonotype comes from a human donor in good health (CMV status not recorded). Some clones in this sample may be carry-over from other donors' samples. DNA of the CDR3: TGTGCTAGCAGCTTATCAGGGGGTGAAAAACTGTTTTTT. As protein: CASSLSGGEKLFF.